This T cell receptor beta chain originates from a study of blood T cells in healthy people across ages. V was pared by 0 bases and J by 12 bases, with 9 bases of the junction left unmatched. The CDR3 is 13 amino acids. The V gene's germline CDR1 is DFQATT and CDR2 SNEGSKA (reference sequence). This clonotype appeared a few times. Its antigen is undetermined. A sample-barcoded 5' primer and a J-beta primer mix were used in a second PCR of about 7 to 12 cycles. MiXCR, run by TCRdb on the 5' RACE reads, gives a single entry per CDR3 protein. The data contain 1.8 million or so distinct CDR3 sequences, more than 35% of them seen just once; the ten biggest clones take up 23%. Whenever a sample was processed, at least 6 million PBMCs were isolated. Study findings and constraints: Across the age range, TCR beta diversity per million T cells fell in a roughly linear way. Donors of long life had a larger count of naive CD4+ cells and greater diversity than aged donors.

The J gene is TRBJ1-1, the V gene TRBV20-1, with 8 bases lining up with TRBD1. The sequence came from a human donor in good health. What was sequenced was blood. For the CDR3, the DNA is TGCAGTGCTAGAGATAGAATGACAGGGGAGACTTTCTTT. Its protein product is CSARDRMTGETFF.